The 14 T cell receptor beta chains given below trace back to one sample, sequenced in a study of T cells after yellow fever vaccination. TCRdb recomputed calls from the 5' RACE reads with MiXCR, one row per CDR3 protein. The profile shows about 630,000 distinct CDR3 sequences, roughly an eighth of them singletons. The source material was PBMCs, sampled on the day of the yellow fever booster vaccination. These receptors originate from a man aged 25-40 years who received the YFV17D yellow fever vaccine.

The chain carries TRBV3-1 and TRBJ2-5; a possible D gene is TRBD2 (5 bases). Germline V CDR1 and CDR2: LGHDT, YNNKEL (reference sequence). The CDR3 runs 13 residues. The V gene lost 3 bases and the J gene lost 5 bases, with 10 bases spanning the gap. The CDR3 here is CASSQAREETQYF. The CDR3 DNA follows: TGTGCCAGCAGCCAGGCAAGGGAGGAGACCCAGTACTTC.

This clonotype was detected many times. The CDR3 region is CASSNSGNTIYF. The CDR3, as DNA: TGTGCCAGCAGCAACTCTGGAAACACCATATATTTT. The V and J genes are TRBV16 and TRBJ1-3; D is unclear. The CDR3 loop spans 12 amino acids. Between the trimmed V and J ends, which lost 5 bases and 0 bases, there was a span of 2 bases. CDR1 KGHSY and CDR2 FQNENV come from the germline V gene.

This clonotype was found a few times. The rearrangement links TRBV28 to TRBJ2-7, with 9 bases fitting TRBD2. The V gene end was trimmed by 6 bases and the J gene end by 1 base; junction bases not matched to a gene: 10. Germline V CDR1 and CDR2: MDHEN, SYDVKM. This CDR3 comprises 16 residues. In DNA form, the CDR3 reads TGTGCCAGCAGCCTGGGTCTAGCGGGACCTTCCTACGAGCAGTACTTC. Its protein product is CASSLGLAGPSYEQYF.

The chain combines TRBV5-4 with TRBJ1-1; tentatively, D is TRBD1 (6 bases). The CDR3 spans 13 residues. From germline, CDR1 is SGHNT and CDR2 YYREEE (reference sequence). Deletions cut 7 bases from V and 1 base from J, with 11 bases between. CDR3 residues: CASLNRENTEAFF. CDR3 DNA: TGTGCCAGCCTCAACAGGGAGAACACTGAAGCTTTCTTT.

The sample holds a few counts of this clonotype. The chain carries TRBV11-1 and TRBJ2-6; 7 bases are a match to TRBD1. The V and J ends lost 5 bases and 3 bases, in that order; junction bases with no gene match: 16. CDR3 size: 19 residues. Germline V gene data show CDR1 as SGHAT and CDR2 as FQDESV (reference sequence). This CDR3 reads CASSPGRGFLLGGANVLTF. CDR3 sequence (DNA): TGTGCCAGCAGCCCTGGCAGGGGGTTCCTACTAGGTGGGGCCAACGTCCTGACTTTC.

The chain uses TRBV5-1 and TRBJ2-4; TRBD2 matches at 14 bases. Losses at the gene ends were 3 bases for V and 12 bases for J; bases not matched to a gene: 8. CDR3 length: 15 amino acids. Germline values: CDR1 SGHRS, CDR2 YFSETQ. The CDR3 loop is CASSSLSGTSGSQYF. DNA for the CDR3: TGCGCCAGCAGCTCCCTGTCTGGGACTAGCGGGAGTCAGTACTTC. The complete variable domain, with remaining parts taken from reference TRBV5-1 and TRBJ2-4, reads KAGVTQTPRYLIKTRGQQVTLSCSPISGHRSVSWYQQTPGQGLQFLFEYFSETQRNKGNFPGRFSGRQFSNSRSEMNVSTLELGDSALYLCASSSLSGTSGSQYFGAGTRLSVL.

Only a few counts were recorded for this clonotype. The chain is built from TRBV19 and TRBJ2-7, with D perhaps being TRBD1 or TRBD2 (5 bases each). Germline lookup yields CDR1 LNHDA and CDR2 SQIVND (reference sequence). Deletions cut 6 bases from V and 2 bases from J, with 17 bases between. The CDR3 spans 15 residues. The CDR3 DNA reads as TGTGCCAGTAGCCTCTTTGGGACGGATCCCTACGAGCAGTACTTC. Amino acid sequence: CASSLFGTDPYEQYF.

In this sample, this clonotype turned up a few times. The chain recombines TRBV5-1 with TRBJ2-7; tentative D call: TRBD2 (5 bases). Trimming removed 3 bases from V and 5 bases from J, with 15 bases in between. This CDR3 has 14 amino acids. CDR1 and CDR2 (germline): SGHRS, YFSETQ. The CDR3 sequence is CASSSRASLDEQYF. CDR3 DNA sequence: TGCGCCAGCAGCTCGCGGGCCAGCCTCGACGAGCAGTACTTC.

This clonotype was counted between two and nine times. CDR3 protein: CASSQFGGLDEQYF. Written as DNA, the CDR3 is TGTGCCAGCAGCCAATTCGGGGGCCTGGACGAGCAGTACTTC. J is TRBJ2-7 and V is TRBV14; D could derive from TRBD1 or TRBD2 (6 bases each). The CDR3 runs to 14 residues. Germline V CDR1 and CDR2: SGHDN, FVKESK. The V end was cut by 2 bases, the J end by 5 bases, with 13 bases between.

The chain is built from TRBV7-9 and TRBJ2-1; D not certain. CDR3 length: 13 residues. The V end lost 4 bases, the J end lost 3 bases, and 7 bases lay between the germline ends. The V gene's germline CDR1 is SEHNR and CDR2 FQNEAQ (reference sequence). The CDR3: CASSWVNYNEQFF. In DNA, the CDR3 is TGTGCCAGCAGCTGGGTAAACTACAATGAGCAGTTCTTC.

This clonotype has only a few counts. This chain connects TRBV30 to TRBJ2-7; D possibly corresponds to TRBD1 (5 bases). The CDR3 extends over 13 amino acids. CDR1 and CDR2 (germline): GTSNPN, SVGIG (reference sequence). The V end was cut by 3 bases, the J end by 2 bases, with 11 bases between. Here the CDR3 DNA reads TGTGCCTGGAGGCAGGGATCGGCCTACGAGCAGTACTTC. Protein sequence: CAWRQGSAYEQYF. The whole variable domain, remainder taken from reference TRBV30 and TRBJ2-7, is SQTIHQWPATLVQPVGSPLSLECTVEGTSNPNLYWYRQAAGRGLQLLFYSVGIGQISSEVPQNLSASRPQDRQFILSSKKLLLSDSGFYLCAWRQGSAYEQYFGPGTRLTVT.

V gene TRBV6-5 combines with J gene TRBJ2-2; D call uncertain. The V gene's germline CDR1 is MNHEY and CDR2 SVGAGI. Trimming stripped 4 bases from V and 4 bases from J, with 7 bases between. The CDR3 runs 13 residues. The chain's CDR3 is CASSSFTTGELFF. The CDR3 bases are TGTGCCAGCAGTTCGTTTACCACCGGGGAGCTGTTTTTT.

The chain recombines TRBV20-1 with TRBJ2-4; the match to TRBD2 covers 13 bases. The V gene end was trimmed by 6 bases and the J gene end by 4 bases; junction bases not matched to a gene: 9. CDR1 and CDR2 from the germline V gene are DFQATT and SNEGSKA (reference sequence). This CDR3 contains 16 residues. DNA for the CDR3: TGCAGTGCCACGACCCCGGGACTAGCGGGGAAAAACATTCAGTACTTC. This gives the protein CSATTPGLAGKNIQYF.

V is TRBV5-5 and J is TRBJ2-5, with unresolved D. V dropped 0 bases and J dropped 5 bases, with 8 bases sitting between them. The CDR3 is 13 amino acids. Germline V gives CDR1 SGHKS, CDR2 YYEKEE (reference sequence). Here the CDR3 reads CASSLDGTETQYF. CDR3 nucleotide sequence: TGTGCCAGCAGCTTGGACGGTACTGAGACCCAGTACTTC.